This T cell receptor beta chain is drawn from a study of blood T cell repertoires in COVID-19. Overall study: From the United States, Italy and Spain came samples of acute and convalescent COVID-19. The analysed material was cDNA or gDNA that came from T cells, B-cell-depleted T cells, or PBMCs.

V lost 6 bases and J lost 8, with 19 bases in between. The CDR3 totals 13 residues. Germline CDR1 reads SQVTM; CDR2 reads ANQGSEA. TCRdb's copy holds only in-frame clones and misses some; the assay was immunoSEQ multiplex PCR. The sample contains around 130,000 clones, 88% of which appear only once. Sequencing was performed on peripheral blood. The chain recombines TRBV29-1 with TRBJ1-2, with D maybe TRBD1 (6 bases). This sequence was found in a human donor with COVID-19, enrolled during active disease. The donor label of this sample is uncertain. CDR3 residues: CSVTGRGGGGYTF. The CDR3 DNA follows: TGCAGCGTCACCGGGCGCGGGGGCGGAGGCTACACCTTC.